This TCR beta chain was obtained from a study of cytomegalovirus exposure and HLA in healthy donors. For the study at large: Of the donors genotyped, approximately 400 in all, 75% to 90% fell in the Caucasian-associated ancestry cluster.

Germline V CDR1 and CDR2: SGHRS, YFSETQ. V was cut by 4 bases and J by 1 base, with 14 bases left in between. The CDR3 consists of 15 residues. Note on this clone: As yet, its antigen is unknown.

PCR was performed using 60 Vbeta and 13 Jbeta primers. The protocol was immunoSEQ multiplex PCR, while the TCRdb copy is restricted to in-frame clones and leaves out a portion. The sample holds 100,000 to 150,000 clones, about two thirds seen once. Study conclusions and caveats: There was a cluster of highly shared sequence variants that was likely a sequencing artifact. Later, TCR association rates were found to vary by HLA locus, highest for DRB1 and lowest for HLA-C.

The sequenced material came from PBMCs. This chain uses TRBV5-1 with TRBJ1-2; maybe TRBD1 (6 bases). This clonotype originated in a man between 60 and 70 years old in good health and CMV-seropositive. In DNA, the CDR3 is TGCGCCAGCAGCCAGAACACAGGGATTAACTATGGCTACACCTTC. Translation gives CASSQNTGINYGYTF.